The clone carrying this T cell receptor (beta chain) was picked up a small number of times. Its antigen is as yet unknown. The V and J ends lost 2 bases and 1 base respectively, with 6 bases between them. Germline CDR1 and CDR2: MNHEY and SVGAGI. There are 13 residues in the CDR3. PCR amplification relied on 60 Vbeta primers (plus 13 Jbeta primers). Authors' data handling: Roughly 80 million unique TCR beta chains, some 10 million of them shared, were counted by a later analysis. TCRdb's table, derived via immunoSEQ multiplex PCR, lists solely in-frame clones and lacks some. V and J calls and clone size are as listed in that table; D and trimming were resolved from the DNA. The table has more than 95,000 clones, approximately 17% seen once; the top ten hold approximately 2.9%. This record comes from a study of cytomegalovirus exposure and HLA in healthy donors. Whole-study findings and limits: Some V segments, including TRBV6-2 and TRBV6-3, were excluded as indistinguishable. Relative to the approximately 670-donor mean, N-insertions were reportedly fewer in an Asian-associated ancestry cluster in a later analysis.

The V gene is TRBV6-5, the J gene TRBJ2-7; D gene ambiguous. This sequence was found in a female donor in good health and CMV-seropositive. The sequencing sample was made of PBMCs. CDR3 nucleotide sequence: TGTGCCAGCAGTTACGGAGCATCCTACGAGCAGTACTTC. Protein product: CASSYGASYEQYF.